These 15 T cell receptor beta chains share one sample of origin, sequenced in a study of blood T cells in healthy people across ages. Through a sample-barcoded 5' primer and a J-beta primer mix, a second PCR was run for 7 to 11 cycles. Each CDR3 protein is one row after TCRdb ran MiXCR on the 5' RACE reads. Of about 1.6 million distinct CDR3 sequences listed, about 31% are singletons. The sequenced material came from blood. These receptors were collected from a woman younger than 45 in good health.

This chain joins TRBV9 and TRBJ2-4; TRBD2 agrees at 8 bases. The J call could be wrong; TRBJ2-7 is a better fit for the DNA end. Per germline, CDR1 SGDLS and CDR2 YYNGEE. CDR3 length: 15 residues. This CDR3 reads CASSVAGGSPIEQYF. In DNA, the CDR3 is TGTGCCAGCAGCGTGGCGGGAGGCTCCCCCATCGAGCAGTACTTC.

The chain has TRBV21-1 and TRBJ1-5; the D call of TRBD1 is as the table states it, not checked on the DNA. TRBV21-1 counts as a pseudogene. CDR3 length equals 16 residues. The DNA of the CDR3 is TGTGCCAGCAGCACCCAGGACATCCCGGAGATTCAGCCCCAGCATTTT. As protein: CASSTQDIPEIQPQHF.

The rearrangement joins TRBV6-1 to TRBJ2-3; 8 bases are a match to TRBD2. Germline values: CDR1 MNHNS, CDR2 SASEGT. The CDR3 runs 16 residues. Losses at the gene ends were 2 bases for V and 0 bases for J; bases not matched to a gene: 4. The CDR3 DNA sequence: TGTGCCAGCAGTGAACCCATAGCGGGGAGCACAGATACGCAGTATTTT. Its translation is CASSEPIAGSTDTQYF.

The chain links TRBV30 to TRBJ2-5, with TRBD2 matching 13 bases. Losses at the gene ends were 2 bases for V and 4 bases for J; bases not matched to a gene: 7. The germline gives CDR1 GTSNPN, CDR2 SVGIG (reference sequence). The CDR3 loop spans 16 amino acids. CDR3 DNA sequence: TGTGCCTGGAGTAGCCTTGGGACTAGCGGGGTAGAGACCCAGTACTTC. Its translation is CAWSSLGTSGVETQYF.

The V and J genes are TRBV9 and TRBJ2-5; the match to TRBD2 covers 8 bases. The length of the CDR3 is 15 residues. Germline V lookup: CDR1 SGDLS, CDR2 YYNGEE. The V and J ends lost 3 bases and 1 base, in that order; junction bases with no gene match: 5. The CDR3, as DNA: TGTGCCAGCAGCGCAGAAGGACTAGCCCAAGAGACCCAGTACTTC. Its protein is CASSAEGLAQETQYF.

Many counts were recorded for this clonotype. The rearrangement links TRBV5-5 to TRBJ2-3; D gene unclear. Per germline, CDR1 SGHKS and CDR2 YYEKEE (reference sequence). The ends were cut back, 3 bases at V and 6 bases at J, with 17 bases in the middle. This CDR3 contains 15 residues. DNA for the CDR3: TGTGCCAGCAGCTACGGGCCACTGGGGTCGGATACGCAGTATTTT. Translation gives CASSYGPLGSDTQYF.

On this clonotype: A read error is possible here, since a much larger clone lies one base away. The chain joins TRBV12-3 or TRBV12-4 to TRBJ2-1; D call uncertain. CDR3 length: 16 amino acids. V was pared by 5 bases and J by 13 bases, with 27 bases between. The CDR3 sequence: CASSQLAPRSKETQFF. The CDR3 coding sequence is TGTGCCAGCAGTCAATTAGCCCCGCGCAGTAAAGAGACCCAGTTCTTC.

This clonotype was detected only a few times. The CDR3 DNA reads TGTGCCAGCAGCTGGGACTCGACCGGGGGAAGCACAGATACGCAGTATTTT. Translated: CASSWDSTGGSTDTQYF. The chain couples TRBV13 to TRBJ2-3, with D perhaps TRBD2 (6 bases). CDR1 and CDR2 from the germline V gene are PRHDT and FYEKMQ (reference sequence). This CDR3 has 17 residues. The V gene lost 4 bases and the J gene lost 0 bases, with 17 bases spanning the gap.

The chain couples TRBV20-1 to TRBJ2-7, with 7 positions matching TRBD2. Trimming removed 3 bases from V and 3 bases from J; junction bases left unmatched: 5. This CDR3 is 13 amino acids long. Germline V gene data show CDR1 as DFQATT and CDR2 as SNEGSKA (reference sequence). The CDR3 region is CSARGGHLYEQYF. The CDR3 nucleotides are TGCAGTGCTAGGGGAGGGCATCTCTACGAGCAGTACTTC.

This clonotype came up many times. The chain recombines TRBV29-1 with TRBJ2-5, with 7 bases matching TRBD2. CDR1 and CDR2 (germline): SQVTM, ANQGSEA. J was trimmed by 5 bases and V by 1 base; bases with no gene match: 13. CDR3 length: 16 residues. In nucleotides, the CDR3 is TGCAGCGTTGAAGCCCTAGCGGAGTTCGGCGGGGAGACCCAGTACTTC. Its protein is CSVEALAEFGGETQYF.

This chain uses TRBV21-1 with TRBJ2-7; the table gives TRBD1 as D, unverified against the DNA. TRBJ2-5 explains the end of the DNA better; the J call may be wrong. TRBV21-1 is a pseudogene segment. CDR3 length equals 17 residues. The CDR3 protein is CASSKVDRPLSRETQYF. Written as DNA, the CDR3 is TGTGCCAGCAGCAAAGTGGACCGGCCCCTATCGCGGGAGACCCAGTACTTC.

The rearrangement uses TRBV4-1 and TRBJ1-1; no clear D. The CDR3 has 14 residues. V gave up 7 bases and J gave up 6 bases, with 18 bases separating them. CDR1 and CDR2 from the germline V gene are MGHRA and YSYEKL. CDR3 amino acids: CASTQIGEGAEAFF. The CDR3 DNA follows: TGCGCCAGCACCCAGATTGGGGAGGGCGCTGAAGCTTTCTTT.

The V call is TRBV20-1, the J call TRBJ2-7; TRBD1 matches 8 bases. This CDR3 is built from 15 residues. The trim removed 0 bases at V and 7 bases at J, leaving 11 bases unmatched. The germline V gene has CDR1 DFQATT and CDR2 SNEGSKA (reference sequence). CDR3 nucleotide sequence: TGCAGTGCTAGAGATTTCGGGCAGGGGGCGAGGGAGCAGTACTTC. It translates to CSARDFGQGAREQYF.

This sequence joins TRBV11-2 and TRBJ2-3; the match to TRBD2 covers 10 bases. The CDR3 runs to 18 residues. CDR1 is SGHAT and CDR2 is FQNNGV in the germline V gene. Unmatched junction bases numbered 13, after V lost 1 base and J lost 6 bases. The CDR3 DNA sequence: TGTGCCAGCAGCTTAGGGTCTAGCGGGGGTACATTACAGGATACGCAGTATTTT. Its translation is CASSLGSSGGTLQDTQYF.

V gene TRBV5-1 combines with J gene TRBJ1-1, with D possibly TRBD1 on 5 matching bases. Per the germline V gene, CDR1 is SGHRS and CDR2 is YFSETQ. The CDR3 length is 14 residues. V was trimmed by 4 bases and J by 1 base, leaving 11 bases between them. CDR3 loop: CASSGRQSNTEAFF. CDR3 nucleotide sequence: TGCGCCAGCAGCGGAAGACAGTCGAACACTGAAGCTTTCTTT.